These 32 T cell receptor beta chains were all obtained from the same sample, sequenced in a study of shared clonotypes between healthy human individuals. Using immunoSEQ multiplex PCR, the repertoire was profiled, and TCRdb retains in-frame clones only, with some absent. Of 400,000 to 500,000 clones listed, around 80% were seen once; the top ten hold 10% to 15%. Sequenced: PBMCs. These receptors all stem from a woman in her forties in good health. Some clones in this sample may be carry-over from other donors' samples.

In the case of this clone: Other DNA sequences in this sample translate to the same CDR3. V is TRBV5-4 and J is TRBJ2-3; tentatively, D is TRBD2 (5 bases). This CDR3 is 14 amino acids long. Germline CDR1 reads SGHNT; CDR2 reads YYREEE (reference sequence). The V end lost 0 bases, the J end lost 0 bases, and 5 bases lay between the germline ends. The CDR3 bases are TGTGCCAGCAGCTTGGGCGGGAGCACAGATACGCAGTATTTT. Amino acid sequence: CASSLGGSTDTQYF.

The chain combines TRBV5-4 with TRBJ2-3, with 7 bases aligning to TRBD1. Losses at the gene ends were 4 bases for V and 0 bases for J; bases not matched to a gene: 2. Germline V gene data show CDR1 as SGHNT and CDR2 as YYREEE (reference sequence). The CDR3 sequence is 14 residues long. CDR3 nucleotide sequence: TGTGCCAGCAGCATGACAGGGAGCACAGATACGCAGTATTTT. Its protein product is CASSMTGSTDTQYF. Drawing the rest from reference TRBV5-4 and TRBJ2-3, the complete variable domain is ETGVTQSPTHLIKTRGQQVTLRCSSQSGHNTVSWYQQALGQGPQFIFQYYREEENGRGNFPPRFSGLQFPNYSSELNVNALELDDSALYLCASSMTGSTDTQYFGPGTRLTVL.

This chain links TRBV5-8 with TRBJ2-1; the D gene is possibly TRBD2 (5 bases). In germline, CDR1 is SGHTS, CDR2 YDEGEE. The CDR3 is made up of 16 amino acids. V gave up 4 bases and J gave up 3 bases, with 17 bases separating them. CDR3 nucleotide sequence: TGTGCCAGCAGCAGCGGTAGCACAGTAGTCTACAATGAGCAGTTCTTC. Residues: CASSSGSTVVYNEQFF.

Remarks on this clone: The sample has other DNA sequences that encode this CDR3 too. This chain joins TRBV5-1 and TRBJ2-7; 7 nucleotides agree with TRBD1. There are 14 residues in the CDR3. Germline V CDR1 and CDR2: SGHRS, YFSETQ. V gave up 4 bases and J gave up 0 bases; unmatched junction bases: 4. CDR3 bases: TGCGCCAGCAGCCTAGACAGGGCCTCCTACGAGCAGTACTTC. Its translation: CASSLDRASYEQYF.

J is TRBJ1-1 and V is TRBV5-1, with D uncertain. CDR3 length equals 15 residues. The V gene's germline CDR1 is SGHRS and CDR2 YFSETQ. V was clipped by 0 bases and J by 1 base, with 10 bases between them. The CDR3 DNA reads TGCGCCAGCAGCTTGGCGACACCCGGGAACACTGAAGCTTTCTTT. Its translation is CASSLATPGNTEAFF. Supplemented by reference TRBV5-1 and TRBJ1-1, the full variable domain reads KAGVTQTPRYLIKTRGQQVTLSCSPISGHRSVSWYQQTPGQGLQFLFEYFSETQRNKGNFPGRFSGRQFSNSRSEMNVSTLELGDSALYLCASSLATPGNTEAFFGQGTRLTVV.

The genes are TRBV29-1 and TRBJ2-6, with D unclear. Germline values: CDR1 SQVTM, CDR2 ANQGSEA. The V and J ends lost 4 bases and 1 base respectively, with 8 bases between them. The CDR3 runs 14 residues. The CDR3 sequence: CSVGGISGANVLTF. The CDR3 DNA is TGCAGCGTTGGGGGAATATCTGGGGCCAACGTCCTGACTTTC.

The genes are TRBV19 and TRBJ2-7, with a possible D match to TRBD1 (6 bases). Germline values: CDR1 LNHDA, CDR2 SQIVND (reference sequence). V lost 3 bases, J lost 3 bases, and 12 bases lay in between. The length of the CDR3 is 14 residues. The CDR3 DNA follows: TGTGCCAGTAGTATTCAAGGGGGAAGCTACGAGCAGTACTTC. Translated, it gives CASSIQGGSYEQYF.

Regarding this clone: Other DNA sequences within the sample encode an identical CDR3. The J gene is TRBJ1-3, the V gene TRBV6-6; D uncertain. The ends were cut back, 0 bases at V and 7 bases at J, with 7 bases in the middle. Germline V gene data show CDR1 as MNHNY and CDR2 as SVGAGI (reference sequence). CDR3 length: 13 residues. The CDR3 loop is CASSYSIGNTIYF. CDR3 nucleotide sequence: TGTGCCAGCAGTTACTCGATTGGTAACACCATATATTTT.

V usage is TRBV21-1 and J usage is TRBJ2-5; the table's D call, TRBD2, was not checked against the DNA. TRBV21-1 is deemed a pseudogene. This CDR3 region has 13 residues. The CDR3 DNA sequence: TGTGCCAGCAACCCTACCCCCCCAGAGACCCAGTACTTC. Translated: CASNPTPPETQYF.

This clone was seen many times. This sequence joins TRBV5-1 and TRBJ2-6; D is unclear. This CDR3 region has 15 residues. Germline V gene data show CDR1 as SGHRS and CDR2 as YFSETQ. Trimming left V 3 bases short and J 0 bases short, with 7 bases between. CDR3 region: CASSSKNSGANVLTF. The CDR3 DNA sequence: TGCGCCAGCAGCTCTAAAAACTCTGGGGCCAACGTCCTGACTTTC.

The CDR3 nucleotides read TGTGCCAGCAGCCCCCCGACAGGGGACTCCTACAATGAGCAGTTCTTC. Encoded protein: CASSPPTGDSYNEQFF. The gene calls are TRBV7-9 and TRBJ2-1; 8 positions match TRBD1. Per germline, CDR1 SEHNR and CDR2 FQNEAQ (reference sequence). This CDR3 is 16 amino acids long. The V segment lost 5 bases and the J segment 0 bases; nucleotides outside the gene matches: 6.

About this clone itself: In the same sample, other DNA sequences code for this CDR3. The chain has TRBV18 and TRBJ1-4, with no clear D. The CDR3 has 12 residues. The V and J ends lost 0 bases and 8 bases respectively, with 4 bases between them. CDR1 is KGHSH and CDR2 is LQKENI in the germline V gene. This CDR3 is CASSPPGEKLFF. CDR3 bases: TGTGCCAGCTCACCACCCGGGGAAAAACTGTTTTTT. Full variable domain (rest looked up from reference TRBV18 and TRBJ1-4): NAGVMQNPRHLVRRRGQEARLRCSPMKGHSHVYWYRQLPEEGLKFMVYLQKENIIDESGMPKERFSAEFPKEGPSILRIQQVVRGDSAAYFCASSPPGEKLFFGSGTQLSVL.

The chain links TRBV28 to TRBJ2-5; 9 nucleotides align to TRBD2. V lost 7 bases, J lost 7 bases, and 13 bases stayed unmatched. The CDR3 loop spans 15 amino acids. Germline CDR1 and CDR2: MDHEN and SYDVKM. As DNA, the CDR3 is TGTGCCAGCAACTCGTTTAGCGGGGGTCTGGGGACCCAGTACTTC. As protein: CASNSFSGGLGTQYF. Full variable domain (missing parts from reference TRBV28 and TRBJ2-5): DVKVTQSSRYLVKRTGEKVFLECVQDMDHENMFWYRQDPGLGLRLIYFSYDVKMKEKGDIPEGYSVSREKKERFSLILESASTNQTSMYLCASNSFSGGLGTQYFGPGTRLLVL.

The CDR3 sequence is CASSITQGEADTQYF. The CDR3 region has the DNA TGTGCCAGTAGTATAACCCAGGGGGAAGCAGATACGCAGTATTTT. The rearrangement uses TRBV19 and TRBJ2-3, with 7 bases matching TRBD1. V gave up 2 bases and J gave up 4 bases; unmatched junction bases: 6. Germline CDR1 and CDR2: LNHDA and SQIVND (reference sequence). The CDR3 totals 15 residues.

This chain joins TRBV9 and TRBJ1-2; TRBD1 might be the D (5 bases). The V end lost 2 bases, the J end lost 9 bases, and 20 bases lay between the germline ends. CDR3 length equals 15 residues. Germline lookup yields CDR1 SGDLS and CDR2 YYNGEE. DNA of the CDR3: TGTGCCAGCAGCGTGGCGGGACGGCATTCTACTAGCTACACCTTC. Encoded protein: CASSVAGRHSTSYTF.

The gene calls are TRBV28 and TRBJ2-7, with 8 bases lining up with TRBD1. Looked up from germline, CDR1 is MDHEN and CDR2 is SYDVKM. This CDR3 contains 16 residues. The V segment lost 5 bases and the J segment 1 base; nucleotides outside the gene matches: 10. CDR3 DNA: TGTGCCAGCAGTCCTTGGGGACAGGAGGATTCCTACGAGCAGTACTTC. This translates into CASSPWGQEDSYEQYF.

The J gene is TRBJ2-7, the V gene TRBV28; tentative D call: TRBD2 (5 bases). CDR1 and CDR2 (germline): MDHEN, SYDVKM. The CDR3 is made up of 14 amino acids. Deletions cut 2 bases from V and 3 bases from J, with 11 bases between. In DNA form, the CDR3 reads TGTGCCAGCAGTTTACCCCGAGGGTTCTACGAGCAGTACTTC. Its translation: CASSLPRGFYEQYF.

This clone was counted a single time. This sequence joins TRBV5-6 and TRBJ1-2, with unresolved D. The germline V gene encodes CDR1 SGHDT and CDR2 YYEEEE. The V and J ends lost 0 bases and 7 bases respectively, with 7 bases between them. The CDR3 is 12 amino acids. CDR3 sequence reads: CASSLAMAGYTF. CDR3 nucleotides: TGTGCCAGCAGCTTGGCCATGGCTGGCTACACCTTC.

The rearrangement joins TRBV30 to TRBJ1-6; D is possibly TRBD1 (6 bases). This CDR3 contains 13 residues. The germline V gene has CDR1 GTSNPN and CDR2 SVGIG (reference sequence). V was pared by 3 bases and J by 13 bases, with 16 bases between. The CDR3 loop reads CAWRGGVGTPLHF. For the CDR3, the DNA is TGTGCCTGGAGAGGGGGTGTGGGTACTCCCCTCCACTTT.

Note on this clone: One end of the junction is discordant with germline, which a read error may explain. The V and J genes are TRBV15 and TRBJ2-2; D unresolved. The CDR3 totals 13 residues. Germline CDR1 reads LNHNV; CDR2 reads YYDKDF (reference sequence). CDR3 sequence: CATSREDPGELFF. The CDR3 DNA follows: TGCGCCACCAGCAGAGAGGATCCCGGGGAGCTGTTTTTT.

The rearrangement links TRBV15 to TRBJ1-2; D possibly corresponds to TRBD1 (5 bases). The CDR3 extends over 14 amino acids. Germline-derived CDR1 and CDR2 are LNHNV and YYDKDF (reference sequence). V lost 6 bases to trimming and J lost 8 bases, with 19 bases between them. The CDR3 nucleotides read TGTGCCACCAGTGCAGGGAGGTCCCCATGGGGCTACACCTTC. This gives the protein CATSAGRSPWGYTF. Drawing the rest from reference TRBV15 and TRBJ1-2, the complete variable domain is DAMVIQNPRYQVTQFGKPVTLSCSQTLNHNVMYWYQQKSSQAPKLLFHYYDKDFNNEADTPDNFQSRRPNTSFCFLDIRSPGLGDTAMYLCATSAGRSPWGYTFGSGTRLTVV.

The V call is TRBV4-3, the J call TRBJ2-2; D remains ambiguous. V shed 0 bases and J shed 5 bases, with 10 bases lying between them. The germline V gene encodes CDR1 LGHNA and CDR2 YSLEER. This CDR3 has 15 residues. The CDR3 DNA follows: TGCGCCAGCAGCCAAGATCGGGCTAGGACCGGGGAGCTGTTTTTT. As protein: CASSQDRARTGELFF.

The chain has TRBV5-4 and TRBJ1-1, with 7 bases aligning to TRBD1. Germline CDR1 is SGHNT and CDR2 is YYREEE (reference sequence). V was clipped by 4 bases and J by 0 bases; unmatched bases: 15. The CDR3 runs to 18 residues. In DNA form, the CDR3 reads TGTGCCAGCAGCCCACCAGTAGTCGGACAGGTGATGAACACTGAAGCTTTCTTT. Its translation: CASSPPVVGQVMNTEAFF.

In its sample, this clone was seen a few times. The chain has TRBV4-3 and TRBJ2-1, with D tentatively TRBD1 or TRBD2 (5 bases each). The CDR3 is 18 residues long. Deletions cut 1 base from V and 2 bases from J, with 18 bases between. Germline V CDR1 and CDR2: LGHNA, YSLEER. The CDR3 is CASSQALEDIPPYNEQFF. DNA of the CDR3: TGCGCCAGCAGCCAAGCTCTGGAGGACATCCCTCCCTACAATGAGCAGTTCTTC.

This chain joins TRBV14 and TRBJ2-7; D gene ambiguous. Germline loops: CDR1 SGHDN, CDR2 FVKESK. V was trimmed by 4 bases and J by 4 bases, leaving 20 bases between them. The CDR3 is 16 amino acids. CDR3 in DNA: TGTGCCAGCAGCCCCGTGCTAGGACGTGGGCCTTACGAGCAGTACTTC. Its translation: CASSPVLGRGPYEQYF. Using reference TRBV14 and TRBJ2-7 for the parts outside the CDR3, the full variable domain is EAGVTQFPSHSVIEKGQTVTLRCDPISGHDNLYWYRRVMGKEIKFLLHFVKESKQDESGMPNNRFLAERTGGTYSTLKVQPAELEDSGVYFCASSPVLGRGPYEQYFGPGTRLTVT.

The V call is TRBV19, the J call TRBJ2-1; 10 nucleotides match TRBD2. CDR1 and CDR2 (germline): LNHDA, SQIVND (reference sequence). V dropped 7 bases and J dropped 7; count of bases not matched to a gene: 10. This CDR3 is 15 amino acids long. The CDR3 is CASIGRLAGENEQFF. The CDR3, as DNA: TGTGCCAGTATTGGGCGTCTAGCGGGAGAGAATGAGCAGTTCTTC.

The V call is TRBV20-1, the J call TRBJ2-3; no firm D call. Germline V lookup: CDR1 DFQATT, CDR2 SNEGSKA (reference sequence). V was clipped by 1 base and J by 4 bases, with 3 bases between them. The CDR3 runs to 11 residues. The CDR3 loop is CSARVSDTQYF. The CDR3 region has the DNA TGCAGTGCTAGAGTTTCAGATACGCAGTATTTT.

The CDR3 DNA follows: TGTGCCAGCAGCTTAGTTTCCGGGAGGAGCACAGATACGCAGTATTTT. It is translated as CASSLVSGRSTDTQYF. The V gene is TRBV7-2, the J gene TRBJ2-3; 7 bases match TRBD2. Looked up from germline, CDR1 is SGHTA and CDR2 is FQGNSA. The V segment lost 1 base and the J segment 0 bases; nucleotides outside the gene matches: 4. The CDR3 length is 16 residues. Based on the CDR3 plus reference TRBV7-2 and TRBJ2-3, the full variable domain is GAGVSQSPSNKVTEKGKDVELRCDPISGHTALYWYRQSLGQGLEFLIYFQGNSAPDKSGLPSDRFSAERTGGSVSTLTIQRTQQEDSAVYLCASSLVSGRSTDTQYFGPGTRLTVL.

The J gene is TRBJ2-3, the V gene TRBV7-9; D remains ambiguous. Trimming stripped 6 bases from V and 6 bases from J, with 16 bases between. Germline V gene sequence: CDR1 SEHNR, CDR2 FQNEAQ (reference sequence). CDR3 length equals 14 residues. CDR3: CASRSPTELDTQYF. CDR3 nucleotide sequence: TGTGCCAGCAGGTCCCCCACGGAGCTGGATACGCAGTATTTT.

This clone was detected once. This likely reflects a read error, since a far larger clone is one base away. The chain links TRBV30 to TRBJ1-1; D uncertain. Germline lookup yields CDR1 GTSNPN and CDR2 SVGIG (reference sequence). V gave up 2 bases and J gave up 4 bases, with 8 bases separating them. CDR3 length: 12 amino acids. The CDR3 DNA is TGTGCCTGGAGTATAAGGCCCACTGAAGCTTTCTTT. Translation: CAWSIRPTEAFF.

The table lists this clone with a few counts. The junction departs from germline at one end; a sequencing error may be responsible. The V gene is TRBV28, the J gene TRBJ2-7; D might be TRBD2 (6 bases). The CDR3 extends over 12 amino acids. Germline V gene lookup returns CDR1 MDHEN and CDR2 SYDVKM. Written as DNA, the CDR3 is TGTGCCAGCAGCCAACACTCCTGGGAGGCCAGCTTC. The encoded protein is CASSQHSWEASF.

The chain's CDR3 is CASSLGLQNTEAFF. In DNA form, the CDR3 reads TGTGCCAGCAGTTTAGGGCTACAGAACACTGAAGCTTTCTTT. The J gene is TRBJ1-1, the V gene TRBV27; unclear D gene. V lost 2 bases and J lost 1, with 8 bases in between. In germline, CDR1 is MNHEY, CDR2 SMNVEV (reference sequence). The CDR3 totals 14 residues.